The entry that follows covers one T cell receptor beta chain sequence. Its cognate antigen is unknown. A read error may explain this, as a much larger clone is one base away. These data originate in a study of tumor-infiltrating lymphocytes in primary liver carcinoma. The roughly 17-32 mg bulk tissue piece was not sorted before simultaneous RNA and DNA extraction. Patients' primary liver carcinoma was surgically resected. The study enrolled treatment-naive patients with chronic HBV infection. TCR beta cDNA came from roughly 0.45 ug total RNA, primed with a constant-region primer. ARM-PCR was slightly modified, and three nested multiplex PCR rounds with it gave rise to the TCR beta libraries. TCRdb re-derived calls from the multiplex PCR reads in MiXCR, one entry per CDR3 protein. The sample lists fewer than 150,000 distinct CDR3 sequences, roughly three fifths seen once, with about a tenth in the top ten.

Overall study results and limits: Tumor specimens were characterized by a significantly higher top-250-clone fraction than blood (p = 0.039).

Sequenced: liver tumor tissue from sampling region 1. Subset here: tumor region T1, superior pole. This receptor was identified in a woman in her fifties or sixties with primary liver carcinoma and hepatitis B virus infection.

The DNA for the CDR3 is TGTGCCAGTGGGGACGGGGATCAGCCCCAGCAATTT. Translating it yields CASGDGDQPQQF. The chain has TRBV6-6 and TRBJ1-5, with a weak D call TRBD1 (5 bases). The CDR3 consists of 12 residues. CDR1 is MNHNY, CDR2 SVGAGI, per germline (reference sequence).